These 26 T cell receptor beta chains were all obtained from the same sample, sequenced in a study of Ad26.COV2.S vaccination and SARS-CoV-2 variants. The treatment denotes: 15 to 20 received Ad26.COV2.S at low or high dose, single or two shots; roughly 5 received placebo; per-sample allocation not given. Day 63 after the first injection of vaccine or placebo was the sampling time. Data came from immunoSEQ multiplex PCR; TCRdb stores just in-frame clones and leaves some out. The table shows approximately 410,000 clones, with more than 75% occurring only once. Sequencing used peripheral blood, obtained in a trial of Ad26.COV2.S vaccine versus placebo. The receptor source for this set is a person aged 18-60 years who received the Ad26.COV2.S COVID-19 vaccine or a placebo.

V is TRBV5-6 and J is TRBJ2-7; a possible D gene is TRBD2 (5 bases). V was pared by 4 bases and J by 7 bases, with 18 bases between. CDR1 is SGHDT and CDR2 is YYEEEE in the germline V gene. CDR3 length: 14 amino acids. CDR3 sequence (DNA): TGTGCCAGCAGCCCGGGTATGGGGAGTCGGGAGCAGTACTTC. It specifies CASSPGMGSREQYF. Full variable domain (outside the CDR3, taken from reference TRBV5-6 and TRBJ2-7): DAGVTQSPTHLIKTRGQQVTLRCSPKSGHDTVSWYQQALGQGPQFIFQYYEEEERQRGNFPDRFSGHQFPNYSSELNVNALLLGDSALYLCASSPGMGSREQYFGPGTRLTVT.

The chain couples TRBV7-2 to TRBJ1-6; possible D gene TRBD1, 6 bases. The CDR3 spans 15 residues. Germline lookup yields CDR1 SGHTA and CDR2 FQGNSA. Trimming shortened V by 1 base and J by 14 bases, and 18 bases separated the two germline ends. The CDR3 nucleotides read TGTGCCAGCAGCTTAGAAGGTGGCAGGGGTAGGACCCTCCACTTT. This encodes CASSLEGGRGRTLHF.

The chain couples TRBV14 to TRBJ2-1; 10 positions match TRBD2. Germline lookup yields CDR1 SGHDN and CDR2 FVKESK. The CDR3 loop spans 16 amino acids. Germline trimming cut 6 bases from V and 0 bases from J; bases unmatched to any gene: 5. The CDR3 spells CASSYSGGSSYNEQFF. In DNA form, the CDR3 reads TGTGCCAGCAGTTATAGCGGGGGGAGCTCCTACAATGAGCAGTTCTTC. Combining the CDR3 with reference TRBV14 and TRBJ2-1 gives the whole variable domain EAGVTQFPSHSVIEKGQTVTLRCDPISGHDNLYWYRRVMGKEIKFLLHFVKESKQDESGMPNNRFLAERTGGTYSTLKVQPAELEDSGVYFCASSYSGGSSYNEQFFGPGTRLTVL.

The chain employs TRBV4-3 and TRBJ2-7; D might be TRBD1 (6 bases). CDR1 and CDR2 from the germline V gene are LGHNA and YSLEER. CDR3 length equals 12 residues. The V gene lost 1 base and the J gene lost 9 bases, with 10 bases spanning the gap. The CDR3 coding sequence is TGCGCCAGCAGCCAAGGGGGGCCGGTGCAGTACTTC. The encoded protein is CASSQGGPVQYF.

This clone was recorded a few times. The CDR3: CASSQGEGGVSYEQYF. The CDR3 nucleotides read TGCGCCAGCAGCCAAGGTGAAGGGGGCGTCTCCTACGAGCAGTACTTC. V usage is TRBV4-1 and J usage is TRBJ2-7; 7 bases are shared with TRBD1. The J segment lost 0 bases and the V segment lost 1 base, leaving 6 bases of the junction unmatched. CDR1 MGHRA and CDR2 YSYEKL come from the germline V gene. The CDR3 length is 16 residues.

This clone showed up just once. The chain employs TRBV7-9 and TRBJ2-2; D gene uncertain. V was shortened by 1 base and J by 1 base, with 10 bases between the two germline ends. The CDR3 length is 16 residues. The germline V gene encodes CDR1 SEHNR and CDR2 FQNEAQ (reference sequence). CDR3 sequence reads: CASSLEVVRNTGELFF. The CDR3 DNA reads TGTGCCAGCAGCTTAGAAGTTGTCAGGAACACCGGGGAGCTGTTTTTT.

The V call is TRBV27, the J call TRBJ1-1; D unclear. Germline CDR1 is MNHEY and CDR2 is SMNVEV (reference sequence). There are 15 residues in the CDR3. With 5 bases removed from V and 6 bases from J, the gap between germline ends came to 19 bases. The CDR3 nucleotides read TGTGCCAGCAGTGTAAAGGCGGTTAGGCCCTCTGAAGCTTTCTTT. The encoded protein is CASSVKAVRPSEAFF.

This clone was seen once. The chain has TRBV6-5 and TRBJ2-5, with D perhaps matching TRBD1 (5 bases). CDR3 length: 16 residues. Trimming pared 0 bases from V and 1 base from J, leaving 12 bases between. Germline V gene data show CDR1 as MNHEY and CDR2 as SVGAGI. CDR3 sequence reads: CASSYSGPTVQETQYF. CDR3 in DNA: TGTGCCAGCAGTTACTCTGGGCCGACAGTCCAAGAGACCCAGTACTTC.

The CDR3 DNA reads TGTGCCAGCAGCTTAGCGCGGGGGTCACCCTACAATGAGCAGTTCTTC. Translating it yields CASSLARGSPYNEQFF. The chain links TRBV7-6 to TRBJ2-1, with TRBD2 matching over 7 bases. The CDR3 length is 16 residues. Trimming cost V 0 bases and J 2 bases; bases outside gene matches: 4. Looked up from germline, CDR1 is SGHVS and CDR2 is FNYEAQ. Based on the CDR3 plus reference TRBV7-6 and TRBJ2-1, the full variable domain is GAGVSQSPRYKVTKRGQDVALRCDPISGHVSLYWYRQALGQGPEFLTYFNYEAQQDKSGLPNDRFSAERPEGSISTLTIQRTEQRDSAMYRCASSLARGSPYNEQFFGPGTRLTVL.

This chain links TRBV7-9 with TRBJ1-5; D is possibly TRBD1 (5 bases). V gave up 3 bases and J gave up 2 bases, with 11 bases separating them. The germline CDR1 and CDR2 sequences are SEHNR and FQNEAQ (reference sequence). The length of the CDR3 is 15 residues. The CDR3 DNA is TGTGCCAGCAGCTTGCAGGGAAGCGGCAATCAGCCCCAGCATTTT. It translates to CASSLQGSGNQPQHF.

The rearrangement uses TRBV19 and TRBJ1-2; D is possibly TRBD1 (6 bases). V was trimmed by 6 bases and J by 4 bases, leaving 12 bases between them. The germline V gene has CDR1 LNHDA and CDR2 SQIVND (reference sequence). The length of the CDR3 is 13 residues. CDR3 nucleotide sequence: TGTGCCAGTAGCACAGGGTTTATCTATGGCTACACCTTC. Its translation is CASSTGFIYGYTF. The variable domain in full, completed from reference TRBV19 and TRBJ1-2, reads DGGITQSPKYLFRKEGQNVTLSCEQNLNHDAMYWYRQDPGQGLRLIYYSQIVNDFQKGDIAEGYSVSREKKESFPLTVTSAQKNPTAFYLCASSTGFIYGYTFGSGTRLTVV.

The gene calls are TRBV19 and TRBJ2-1; tentatively, D is TRBD2 (6 bases). The CDR3 length is 13 residues. The germline gives CDR1 LNHDA, CDR2 SQIVND (reference sequence). V lost 2 bases, J lost 7 bases, and 9 bases lay in between. CDR3 coding DNA: TGTGCCAGTAGTATAAATAGCGGAAATGAGCAGTTCTTC. This sequence encodes CASSINSGNEQFF.

CDR3 bases: TGCGCCAGCAGCTCCGGGGGTTACGAGCAGTACTTC. It translates to CASSSGGYEQYF. The chain couples TRBV5-1 to TRBJ2-7, with D possibly TRBD2 on 6 matching bases. The CDR3 totals 12 residues. The V gene lost 3 bases and the J gene lost 4 bases, with 8 bases spanning the gap. Germline-derived CDR1 and CDR2 are SGHRS and YFSETQ.

The chain employs TRBV27 and TRBJ1-1; no reliable D call. The V and J ends lost 6 bases and 0 bases respectively, with 14 bases between them. Germline CDR1 reads MNHEY; CDR2 reads SMNVEV (reference sequence). The CDR3 contains 15 residues. CDR3 sequence reads: CASSPLSTVNTEAFF. The CDR3 coding sequence is TGTGCCAGCAGCCCACTATCGACGGTGAACACTGAAGCTTTCTTT.

CDR3 in DNA: TGTGCCAGCTCACCCACCAGTAGCGGGACCACCCTATGGCCCCAGCATTTT. This sequence encodes CASSPTSSGTTLWPQHF. The rearrangement uses TRBV18 and TRBJ1-5; TRBD1 is a possible D gene (5 bases). Germline assignment: CDR1 KGHSH and CDR2 LQKENI. Deletions cut 3 bases from V and 9 bases from J, with 24 bases between. The CDR3 has 17 residues.

CDR3 region: CASSLGRGSPLHF. The CDR3 DNA reads as TGTGCCAGCAGCTTAGGCCGAGGTTCACCCCTCCACTTT. The chain carries TRBV13 and TRBJ1-6; D unclear. The CDR3 runs 13 residues. Germline assignment: CDR1 PRHDT and CDR2 FYEKMQ (reference sequence). V lost 0 bases and J 9 bases, leaving 6 bases between the germline ends.

This clone was detected only once. The genes are TRBV20-1 and TRBJ2-5; D may be TRBD1 or TRBD2 (5 bases each). Germline lookup yields CDR1 DFQATT and CDR2 SNEGSKA (reference sequence). This CDR3 has 14 amino acids. Trimming pared 3 bases from V and 5 bases from J, leaving 16 bases between. The CDR3 region is CSASLTGAEETQYF. For the CDR3, the DNA is TGCAGTGCTAGTTTGACCGGGGCGGAGGAGACCCAGTACTTC.

The V gene is TRBV28, the J gene TRBJ1-5; 8 bases map to TRBD1. Trimming cost V 5 bases and J 0 bases; bases outside gene matches: 6. The germline CDR1 and CDR2 sequences are MDHEN and SYDVKM. CDR3 length: 16 amino acids. The CDR3 sequence is CASSVQGDYSNQPQHF. The DNA for the CDR3 is TGTGCCAGCAGTGTACAGGGGGACTATAGCAATCAGCCCCAGCATTTT.

The chain uses TRBV3-1 (or the pseudogene TRBV3-2) and TRBJ2-1; 9 nucleotides agree with TRBD1. The CDR3 loop spans 16 amino acids. Trimming took 2 bases from V and 6 from J; bases not matched to a gene: 8. Germline V gene sequence: CDR1 LGHDT, CDR2 YNNKEL (reference sequence). The CDR3 here is CASSQYKGQGRNEQFF. DNA of the CDR3: TGTGCCAGCAGCCAATATAAGGGACAGGGCCGCAATGAGCAGTTCTTC.

DNA for the CDR3: TGTGCCAGCAGCCGAAAAGAGGGGTCTACAGATACGCAGTATTTT. Protein sequence: CASSRKEGSTDTQYF. The chain uses TRBV5-4 and TRBJ2-3; D is perhaps TRBD1 or TRBD2 (5 bases each). CDR3 length: 15 amino acids. V was shortened by 4 bases and J by 3 bases, with 15 bases between the two germline ends. The germline V gene encodes CDR1 SGHNT and CDR2 YYREEE (reference sequence).

The CDR3 nucleotides are TGCGCCAGCAGCACGAACACCGGGGAGCTGTTTTTT. It encodes CASSTNTGELFF. The J gene is TRBJ2-2, the V gene TRBV5-1, with D uncertain. Germline CDR1 reads SGHRS; CDR2 reads YFSETQ. The CDR3 spans 12 residues. V lost 4 bases and J 0 bases, leaving 1 base between the germline ends.

The chain links TRBV19 to TRBJ1-1; no clear D gene. Between the trimmed V and J ends, which lost 3 bases and 4 bases, there was a span of 12 bases. The length of the CDR3 is 14 residues. Germline V gene lookup returns CDR1 LNHDA and CDR2 SQIVND (reference sequence). The CDR3 DNA reads as TGTGCCAGTAGTATCCCCGGGCTCAGCACTGAAGCTTTCTTT. This sequence encodes CASSIPGLSTEAFF.

This rearrangement joins TRBV19 to TRBJ2-7, with TRBD2 as a possible D gene (5 bases). With 6 bases removed from V and 1 base from J, the gap between germline ends came to 10 bases. There are 13 residues in the CDR3. The germline V gene encodes CDR1 LNHDA and CDR2 SQIVND (reference sequence). Here the CDR3 DNA reads TGTGCCAGTAGCCGACGGGATTCCTACGAGCAGTACTTC. Translated, it gives CASSRRDSYEQYF.

The chain employs TRBV19 and TRBJ2-7; 8 bases line up with TRBD2. The junction had 9 bases not matched to a gene; V was cut back by 2 bases and J by 6 bases. Germline CDR1 and CDR2: LNHDA and SQIVND (reference sequence). CDR3 size: 15 residues. As DNA, the CDR3 is TGTGCCAGTAGTATACTCCAGCGGGGGAAAGGCGAGCAGTACTTC. This sequence encodes CASSILQRGKGEQYF.

The genes are TRBV5-1 and TRBJ1-3, with a tentative D call TRBD1 (5 bases). Germline values: CDR1 SGHRS, CDR2 YFSETQ. The CDR3 consists of 16 residues. The germline V and J ends were trimmed by 4 bases and 2 bases, with 16 bases remaining between them. In nucleotides, the CDR3 is TGCGCCAGCAGCCCCGACCCGGGGGGTACTGGAAACACCATATATTTT. It encodes CASSPDPGGTGNTIYF.

The chain joins TRBV6-2 or TRBV6-3 to TRBJ2-2; D perhaps matches TRBD2 (6 bases). Germline V gene sequence: CDR1 MNHEY, CDR2 SVGEGT. V lost 5 bases, J lost 4 bases, and 14 bases lay in between. This CDR3 spans 15 amino acids. The CDR3: CASSGRLEGTGELFF. CDR3 nucleotide sequence: TGTGCCAGCAGTGGCCGACTAGAAGGCACCGGGGAGCTGTTTTTT.